This TCR beta chain was profiled in a study of T cell responses to AZD1222 COVID-19 vaccine. About the research overall: Pooling covered second doses at about 4 or about 12 weeks.

Assay: immunoSEQ multiplex PCR; the TCRdb copy retains only in-frame clones and omits some. The data contain under 200,000 clones, 94% of them singletons. Study-wide points: The repertoires were collected only after the peak T cell response. Epitopes outside B.1.351 and B.1.1.7 mutated regions reportedly drew nearly half of spike TCRs. Mostly white British, mostly female donors; authors suggested clonal diversity may be underestimated.

The V end was cut by 4 bases, the J end by 0 bases, with 17 bases between. Germline V gives CDR1 SGHAT, CDR2 FQNNGV. This CDR3 comprises 17 residues. Concerning this clone: Antigen: not known.

This chain connects TRBV11-2 to TRBJ2-3, with D perhaps given as TRBD1 or TRBD2 (5 bases each). The sequence derives from an adult in good health. Source: peripheral blood, taken on day 0 of AZD1222 vaccination. The CDR3 sequence is CASSSQPGTLSTDTQYF. The CDR3 DNA reads TGTGCCAGCAGCTCGCAGCCCGGGACGCTCAGCACAGATACGCAGTATTTT.